This T cell receptor beta chain was found in a study of cytomegalovirus exposure and HLA in healthy donors. Study summary: A later analysis reported the 120 or so validation repertoires used the same platform as the approximately 670 first-cohort repertoires.

There are a few counts of this clone. Its antigen remains unknown. This table comes from immunoSEQ multiplex PCR, and its TCRdb copy is limited to in-frame clones, with some not included. The table records 150,000 to 200,000 clones, about 89% of them present only once. The CDR3 is 15 residues long. V was cut by 5 bases and J by 1 base, with 13 bases left in between. In germline, CDR1 is SGHTA, CDR2 FQGTGA. Study results and caveats: The study labeled more than 150 TCR beta chains cytomegalovirus-associated. High sensitivity and specificity were reportedly achieved when the classifier diagnosed cytomegalovirus status. According to a subsequent analysis, TCR clusters identified in the first cohort showed a tendency to co-occur across the roughly 130 validation repertoires.

The source is a young man in good health and CMV-seropositive. The rearrangement uses TRBV7-3 and TRBJ2-3, with D possibly matching TRBD2 (6 bases). Input material: PBMCs. In nucleotides, the CDR3 is TGTGCCAGCAGCCCTGGGGACTGGGGCACAGATACGCAGTATTTT. Translated: CASSPGDWGTDTQYF. The whole variable domain, remainder taken from reference TRBV7-3 and TRBJ2-3, is GAGVSQTPSNKVTEKGKYVELRCDPISGHTALYWYRQSLGQGPEFLIYFQGTGAADDSGLPNDRFFAVRPEGSVSTLKIQRTERGDSAVYLCASSPGDWGTDTQYFGPGTRLTVL.